One sample yielded the 31 T cell receptor beta chains listed below, sequenced in a study of T cells in Graves' hyperthyroidism and ophthalmopathy. Researchers amplified the TCR beta CDR3 regions from RNA transcripts. HTBI primers were employed in a first-round RT-PCR of the TCR CDR3. TCRdb analysed the multiplex PCR reads with MiXCR anew, one entry per CDR3 protein. The data contain approximately 590,000 distinct CDR3 sequences, less than 20% of them singletons. The sequenced sample consisted of blood. These receptors came from a woman in her thirties with Graves' hyperthyroidism.

This clonotype was observed at least ten times. The rearrangement joins TRBV13 to TRBJ1-6, with 8 bases that match TRBD1. Germline lookup yields CDR1 PRHDT and CDR2 FYEKMQ (reference sequence). The CDR3 runs 15 residues. V lost 3 bases, J lost 4 bases, and 2 bases stayed unmatched. CDR3 DNA: TGTGCCAGCAGCTTCGACAGGGGATATAATTCACCCCTCCACTTT. Translated: CASSFDRGYNSPLHF.

This clonotype was recorded at least ten times. The rearrangement links TRBV3-1 to TRBJ1-6; D call uncertain. The germline V gene encodes CDR1 LGHDT and CDR2 YNNKEL (reference sequence). V dropped 3 bases and J dropped 7 bases, with 4 bases sitting between them. This CDR3 comprises 12 residues. The CDR3 DNA follows: TGTGCCAGCAGCCACTTAAATTCACCCCTCCACTTT. It yields the protein CASSHLNSPLHF.

The rearrangement joins TRBV6-2 or TRBV6-3 to TRBJ2-1; D is unclear. Germline CDR1 MNHEY, CDR2 SVGEGT. V lost 6 bases, J lost 10 bases, and 10 bases lay in between. The CDR3 covers 11 residues. The CDR3 nucleotides read TGTGCCAGCAGGAGACTCCGGGAGCAGTTCTTC. Its translation is CASRRLREQFF.

The rearrangement links TRBV10-3 to TRBJ2-7, with TRBD1 identical over 10 bases. J lost 3 bases, V lost 7 bases, and 3 bases had no gene match. The CDR3 loop spans 13 amino acids. Looked up from germline, CDR1 is ENHRY and CDR2 is SYGVKD. The CDR3, as DNA: TGTGCCATCACCTGGGACAGGGGCTACGAGCAGTACTTC. Translated, it gives CAITWDRGYEQYF.

This clonotype was seen repeatedly, ten times or more. V gene TRBV5-1 combines with J gene TRBJ2-3; 7 bases are shared with TRBD1. V shed 0 bases, J shed 2 bases, and the junction held 3 bases outside the gene matches. CDR3 length equals 15 residues. The germline V gene encodes CDR1 SGHRS and CDR2 YFSETQ. The CDR3 here is CASSLGQGLTDTQYF. The CDR3 bases are TGCGCCAGCAGCTTGGGACAGGGCCTCACAGATACGCAGTATTTT.

This clonotype was detected ten times or more. The CDR3 reads CASSFGQPQHF. The CDR3 nucleotides read TGTGCCAGCAGTTTTGGTCAGCCCCAGCATTTT. The chain links TRBV28 to TRBJ1-5, with D unresolved. The ends were cut back, 3 bases at V and 6 bases at J, with 3 bases in the middle. The CDR3 is 11 amino acids. CDR1 and CDR2 (germline): MDHEN, SYDVKM.

At least ten counts were recorded for this clonotype. The V gene is TRBV7-2, the J gene TRBJ2-7; D is uncertain. The germline V gene has CDR1 SGHTA and CDR2 FQGNSA. This CDR3 spans 13 amino acids. V was pared by 1 base and J by 8 bases, with 12 bases between. The CDR3, as DNA: TGTGCCAGCAGCTTAGTTTTGACCGACCAGCAGTACTTC. Protein sequence: CASSLVLTDQQYF.

This clonotype was seen at least ten times. CDR3 protein: CASSAVAGGTYNEQFF. CDR3 bases: TGTGCCAGTAGTGCGGTAGCGGGGGGGACCTACAATGAGCAGTTCTTC. The chain links TRBV19 to TRBJ2-1; 11 positions match TRBD2. CDR1 is LNHDA, CDR2 SQIVND, per germline (reference sequence). The CDR3 is 16 amino acids. With V trimmed by 5 bases and J by 2 bases, 5 bases remained unmatched.

The table lists this clonotype with a few counts. The V and J genes are TRBV7-2 and TRBJ1-1; 8 bases fit TRBD1. J lost 7 bases, V lost 5 bases, and 9 bases had no gene match. Germline assignment: CDR1 SGHTA and CDR2 FQGNSA. The CDR3 is made up of 14 amino acids. The CDR3 protein is CASSITDRGGEAFF. CDR3 DNA: TGTGCCAGCAGCATTACAGACAGGGGAGGTGAAGCTTTCTTT.

This clonotype was counted between two and nine times. The chain combines TRBV4-3 with TRBJ2-7, with 10 bases matching TRBD1. Losses at the gene ends were 4 bases for V and 3 bases for J; bases not matched to a gene: 9. Germline V gene lookup returns CDR1 LGHNA and CDR2 YSLEER. CDR3 length equals 16 residues. The CDR3 spells CASSRSGTGDHYEQYF. The DNA for the CDR3 is TGCGCCAGCAGCCGATCCGGGACAGGGGACCACTACGAGCAGTACTTC.

Turning to this clonotype: A much larger clone lies a single base off, so this may be a read error. This CDR3 reads CASSLRQGHPRYGYTF. In nucleotides, the CDR3 is TGTGCCAGCAGTTTGCGGCAGGGGCACCCTAGGTATGGCTACACCTTC. The V gene is TRBV28, the J gene TRBJ1-2; the D gene is possibly TRBD1 (6 bases). Germline CDR1 MDHEN, CDR2 SYDVKM. The V gene lost 3 bases and the J gene lost 5 bases, with 19 bases spanning the gap. This CDR3 region has 16 residues.

This clonotype has just a few counts. The V and J genes are TRBV6-1 and TRBJ1-6; D ambiguous. Trimming removed 8 bases from V and 6 bases from J, with 14 bases in between. Per the germline V gene, CDR1 is MNHNS and CDR2 is SASEGT. The CDR3 sequence is 14 residues long. The CDR3 DNA is TGTGCCAGCGGGGATGCAACCATTAATTCACCCCTCCACTTT. It translates to CASGDATINSPLHF.

There are many counts of this clonotype. The V call is TRBV20-1, the J call TRBJ2-6, with 8 bases fitting TRBD1. V dropped 6 bases and J dropped 4; count of bases not matched to a gene: 14. Looked up from germline, CDR1 is DFQATT and CDR2 is SNEGSKA (reference sequence). The CDR3 covers 17 residues. The CDR3 DNA is TGCAGTGCCCTCGCGGGACAGGATGGTACCGGGGCCAACGTCCTGACTTTC. Protein sequence: CSALAGQDGTGANVLTF.

This clonotype appeared many times. This sequence joins TRBV11-2 and TRBJ1-6, with TRBD1 identical over 9 bases. The V segment lost 4 bases and the J segment 9 bases; nucleotides outside the gene matches: 7. Per germline, CDR1 SGHAT and CDR2 FQNNGV. This CDR3 is built from 15 residues. CDR3 protein: CASSSTTGGRSPLHF. DNA for the CDR3: TGTGCCAGCAGCTCAACGACAGGGGGGCGTTCACCCCTCCACTTT.

The V gene is TRBV18, the J gene TRBJ2-1; 11 bases match TRBD2. The CDR3 sequence is 17 residues long. After removal of 5 bases from V and 8 bases from J, the junction contained 14 bases not matched to a gene. The germline CDR1 and CDR2 sequences are KGHSH and LQKENI. The CDR3 DNA reads TGTGCCAGCTCATCCTTAGCGGGAGGGCCTTTAGGCGATGAGCAGTTCTTC. It yields the protein CASSSLAGGPLGDEQFF. Together with reference TRBV18 and TRBJ2-1, the CDR3 gives the full variable domain: NAGVMQNPRHLVRRRGQEARLRCSPMKGHSHVYWYRQLPEEGLKFMVYLQKENIIDESGMPKERFSAEFPKEGPSILRIQQVVRGDSAAYFCASSSLAGGPLGDEQFFGPGTRLTVL.

This clonotype was observed a few times. The gene calls are TRBV28 and TRBJ2-1; 7 nucleotides agree with TRBD2. Germline CDR1 reads MDHEN; CDR2 reads SYDVKM. J gave up 3 bases and V 2 bases, and 7 bases lay outside the gene matches. CDR3 length equals 16 residues. CDR3 protein: CASSLKLAALYNEQFF. The CDR3 nucleotides are TGTGCCAGCAGTTTAAAGCTAGCGGCCCTCTACAATGAGCAGTTCTTC.

This clonotype was seen at least ten times. V and J are TRBV11-2 and TRBJ2-1; 8 nucleotides align to TRBD2. Germline trimming cut 4 bases from V and 4 bases from J; bases unmatched to any gene: 9. Germline CDR1 SGHAT, CDR2 FQNNGV. This CDR3 contains 16 residues. As DNA, the CDR3 is TGTGCCAGCAGCTCCCTTTGGGGCGGGGGGTACAATGAGCAGTTCTTC. It is translated as CASSSLWGGGYNEQFF.

This clonotype was counted only a few times. The V gene is TRBV7-6, the J gene TRBJ2-2; the match to TRBD2 covers 8 bases. V trimming: 2 bases; J trimming: 4 bases; junction bases outside the gene matches: 6. Germline V gene data show CDR1 as SGHVS and CDR2 as FNYEAQ. This CDR3 contains 16 residues. This CDR3 reads CASSLIAGGTTGELFF. CDR3 DNA: TGTGCCAGCAGCTTAATTGCGGGAGGTACCACCGGGGAGCTGTTTTTT.

This clonotype was seen more than once but under ten times. The genes are TRBV6-2 or TRBV6-3 and TRBJ2-7; 9 positions match TRBD2. The length of the CDR3 is 17 residues. In germline, CDR1 is MNHEY, CDR2 SVGEGT. The ends lost 2 bases at V and 5 bases at J; junction bases unmatched: 13. DNA of the CDR3: TGTGCCAGCAGTTACCCGCCACGTGCTAGCGGGATTGACGAGCAGTACTTC. Amino acids: CASSYPPRASGIDEQYF.

This clonotype appeared many times. The CDR3 protein is CASSPRTGEGYGYTF. CDR3 DNA sequence: TGTGCCAGCAGCCCTCGGACAGGGGAGGGCTATGGCTACACCTTC. V usage is TRBV7-2 and J usage is TRBJ1-2, with TRBD1 matching 9 bases. V lost 5 bases and J lost 4; bases outside the gene matches: 8. CDR1 and CDR2 (germline): SGHTA, FQGNSA. This CDR3 has 15 residues.

To note about this clonotype: This clone may be a read error of a much larger clone one base away. This chain joins TRBV20-1 and TRBJ2-2; D gene uncertain. Germline-derived CDR1 and CDR2 are DFQATT and SNEGSKA (reference sequence). The CDR3 totals 13 residues. The CDR3 nucleotides are TGCAGTGCTAGCGGCCCGAACGCCGGGGAGCTGTTTTTT. This translates into CSASGPNAGELFF.

The table lists this clonotype with many counts. The chain couples TRBV27 to TRBJ2-1; 8 bases are shared with TRBD2. The V gene's germline CDR1 is MNHEY and CDR2 SMNVEV (reference sequence). The CDR3 consists of 11 residues. Losses at the gene ends were 8 bases for V and 10 bases for J; bases not matched to a gene: 4. The CDR3 loop reads CASSGGDEQFF. CDR3 nucleotides: TGTGCCAGCTCCGGGGGGGACGAGCAGTTCTTC.

Concerning this clonotype: A much larger clone is a single base away; this may be a read error. The chain employs TRBV7-9 and TRBJ2-3; TRBD2 matches at 10 bases. Losses at the gene ends were 2 bases for V and 6 bases for J; bases not matched to a gene: 8. The germline CDR1 and CDR2 sequences are SEHNR and FQNEAQ (reference sequence). This CDR3 spans 16 amino acids. The CDR3 nucleotides are TGTGCCAGCAGCTTAACTAGCGGGATGGGCGGGGATACGCAGTATTTT. Translating it yields CASSLTSGMGGDTQYF.

The V gene is TRBV29-1, the J gene TRBJ1-1; no reliable D call. Germline V gene lookup returns CDR1 SQVTM and CDR2 ANQGSEA. V dropped 1 base and J dropped 1 base, with 7 bases sitting between them. The CDR3 covers 13 residues. CDR3 nucleotide sequence: TGCAGCGTTGAAGCTGCTCCGAACACTGAAGCTTTCTTT. It is translated as CSVEAAPNTEAFF.

In its sample, this clonotype was seen a few times. DNA for the CDR3: TGTGCCAGTAGTCAGCTTCGGGTCGGGCACAATGAGCAGTTCTTC. Translating it yields CASSQLRVGHNEQFF. The chain recombines TRBV19 with TRBJ2-1; D is uncertain. Germline V gene sequence: CDR1 LNHDA, CDR2 SQIVND (reference sequence). This CDR3 is 15 amino acids long. Trimming removed 5 bases at V and 5 bases at J, with 16 bases between.

Only one count was recorded for this clonotype. This chain links TRBV7-9 with TRBJ1-4; D uncertain. The CDR3 consists of 14 residues. Germline-derived CDR1 and CDR2 are SEHNR and FQNEAQ (reference sequence). Trimming stripped 1 base from V and 3 bases from J, with 6 bases between. CDR3 in DNA: TGTGCCAGCAGCTTAGGGACGTCTAATGAAAAACTGTTTTTT. Residues: CASSLGTSNEKLFF. Together with reference TRBV7-9 and TRBJ1-4, the CDR3 gives the full variable domain: DTGVSQNPRHKITKRGQNVTFRCDPISEHNRLYWYRQTLGQGPEFLTYFQNEAQLEKSRLLSDRFSAERPKGSFSTLEIQRTEQGDSAMYLCASSLGTSNEKLFFGSGTQLSVL.

The J gene is TRBJ2-5, the V gene TRBV9; 7 bases agree with TRBD2. This CDR3 spans 16 amino acids. V lost 0 bases and J lost 4; bases outside the gene matches: 9. Germline V CDR1 and CDR2: SGDLS, YYNGEE. The CDR3 protein is CASSVGVGGPGETQYF. The CDR3 DNA follows: TGTGCCAGCAGCGTAGGGGTGGGAGGGCCAGGAGAGACCCAGTACTTC.

The CDR3 protein is CASTFGTSGRNEQYF. CDR3 nucleotide sequence: TGTGCCAGCACCTTTGGGACTAGCGGGAGAAATGAGCAGTACTTC. The chain couples TRBV6-4 to TRBJ2-1, with 14 bases identical to TRBD2. The end of the DNA aligns better with TRBJ2-7, so the J call may be wrong. The CDR3 runs to 15 residues. Germline V gene lookup returns CDR1 MRHNA and CDR2 SNTAGT.

This clonotype has at least ten counts. V is TRBV7-9 and J is TRBJ2-1, with 7 bases identical to TRBD2. The germline V gene encodes CDR1 SEHNR and CDR2 FQNEAQ (reference sequence). This CDR3 region has 13 residues. Germline trimming cut 2 bases from V and 8 bases from J; bases unmatched to any gene: 3. CDR3 in DNA: TGTGCCAGCAGCTTATTTGGGGGGGATGAGCAGTTCTTC. It codes for CASSLFGGDEQFF.

This clonotype appeared many times. The chain recombines TRBV5-1 with TRBJ1-1; 9 bases align to TRBD1. V lost 4 bases to trimming and J lost 2 bases; unmatched junction nucleotides: 6. This CDR3 comprises 15 residues. Germline CDR1 reads SGHRS; CDR2 reads YFSETQ. CDR3 loop: CASSHGTGFNTEAFF. CDR3 DNA: TGCGCCAGCAGCCATGGGACAGGGTTTAACACTGAAGCTTTCTTT.

Note on this clonotype: A much more abundant neighbour one base away suggests this may be a read error. This chain connects TRBV13 to TRBJ1-1; D remains unclear. Germline CDR1 PRHDT, CDR2 FYEKMQ (reference sequence). This CDR3 has 16 amino acids. The V end was cut by 5 bases, the J end by 1 base, with 17 bases between. The chain's CDR3 is CASSPYLGLGNTEAFF. The DNA for the CDR3 is TGTGCCAGCAGCCCCTACCTCGGGCTGGGGAACACTGAAGCTTTCTTT.